The 22 T cell receptor beta chains presented below share a single source sample, sequenced in a study of T-cell memory formation after mild COVID-19. TCRdb fed the 5' RACE reads into MiXCR, producing one record per CDR3 protein. The sample carries 150,000 or so distinct CDR3 sequences, roughly a third recorded once. The sample was PBMCs or a T cell subset sorted from them (not recorded which). These receptors were collected from an adult woman who had mild COVID-19 (a few samples of this study predate the infection). Cell type and time point are not known.

This clonotype was detected a few times. The rearrangement uses TRBV7-3 and TRBJ2-7; D is unclear. This CDR3 contains 15 residues. From germline, CDR1 is SGHTA and CDR2 FQGTGA. V lost 5 bases to trimming and J lost 2 bases, with 16 bases between them. The CDR3: CASSQAASAPYEQYF. DNA of the CDR3: TGTGCCAGCAGCCAAGCAGCGTCGGCCCCCTACGAGCAGTACTTC.

This clonotype was picked up a small number of times. The chain is built from TRBV5-6 and TRBJ2-5; D might be TRBD1 or TRBD2, each matching 6 bases. V was trimmed by 1 base and J by 2 bases, leaving 18 bases between them. This CDR3 comprises 17 residues. The germline V gene has CDR1 SGHDT and CDR2 YYEEEE. CDR3: CASSLLGGTDRQETQYF. For the CDR3, the DNA is TGTGCCAGCAGCTTGTTGGGAGGAACCGACAGGCAAGAGACCCAGTACTTC.

This clonotype was seen just once. The rearrangement joins TRBV27 to TRBJ2-1; D gene uncertain. This CDR3 has 14 residues. From germline, CDR1 is MNHEY and CDR2 SMNVEV (reference sequence). Trimming stripped 5 bases from V and 1 base from J, with 9 bases between. CDR3 sequence: CASSPSTSYNEQFF. The CDR3 DNA follows: TGTGCCAGCAGTCCCTCCACGTCCTACAATGAGCAGTTCTTC.

This clonotype was seen a handful of times. The chain joins TRBV11-3 to TRBJ1-3, with D perhaps TRBD1 (5 bases). The ends were cut back, 5 bases at V and 2 bases at J, with 13 bases in the middle. CDR1 is SGHNT, CDR2 YENEEA, per germline. The length of the CDR3 is 15 residues. DNA of the CDR3: TGTGCCAGCAGCCGGGGGAGGGCCACTGGAAACACCATATATTTT. Residues: CASSRGRATGNTIYF.

CDR3 bases: TGCAGCGTTGTAGTGGGGGACACTGAAGCTTTCTTT. It is translated as CSVVVGDTEAFF. The rearrangement uses TRBV29-1 and TRBJ1-1; tentatively, D is TRBD1 (5 bases). CDR1 and CDR2 from the germline V gene are SQVTM and ANQGSEA. The CDR3 is made up of 12 amino acids. Between the trimmed V and J ends, which lost 4 bases and 3 bases, there was a span of 9 bases.

V usage is TRBV9 and J usage is TRBJ2-7; 9 bases map to TRBD1. CDR1 SGDLS and CDR2 YYNGEE come from the germline V gene. With V trimmed by 0 bases and J by 2 bases, 6 bases remained unmatched. This CDR3 is built from 16 residues. The CDR3 nucleotides are TGTGCCAGCAGCGTAGGATTCAGGACAGGGGCCTACGAGCAGTACTTC. Amino acids: CASSVGFRTGAYEQYF. Supplemented by reference TRBV9 and TRBJ2-7, the full variable domain reads DSGVTQTPKHLITATGQRVTLRCSPRSGDLSVYWYQQSLDQGLQFLIQYYNGEERAKGNILERFSAQQFPDLHSELNLSSLELGDSALYFCASSVGFRTGAYEQYFGPGTRLTVT.

This chain uses TRBV5-1 with TRBJ2-5, with a weak D call TRBD1 (7 bases). V lost 4 bases, J lost 5 bases, and 15 bases lay in between. Germline V CDR1 and CDR2: SGHRS, YFSETQ. The CDR3 covers 14 residues. The CDR3 here is CASSRRPGGETQYF. In DNA form, the CDR3 reads TGCGCCAGCAGCCGACGACCAGGGGGGGAGACCCAGTACTTC.

This clonotype was counted ten times or more. The chain uses TRBV6-2 or TRBV6-3 and TRBJ1-1; D is ambiguous. The ends were cut back, 1 base at V and 1 base at J, with 4 bases in the middle. The germline gives CDR1 MNHEY, CDR2 SVGEGT. This CDR3 has 13 residues. The CDR3 sequence is CASSYLQNTEAFF. Here the CDR3 DNA reads TGTGCCAGCAGTTACTTGCAGAACACTGAAGCTTTCTTT.

This clonotype occurred a few times. The chain couples TRBV12-3 or TRBV12-4 to TRBJ2-3; D is undetermined. V was trimmed by 2 bases and J by 3 bases, leaving 9 bases between them. The CDR3 consists of 14 residues. The CDR3 DNA reads TGTGCCAGCAGTTTATGGGGTTCGACAGATACGCAGTATTTT. As protein: CASSLWGSTDTQYF.

The CDR3 spells CASSQTLRGVDNEQFF. The CDR3, as DNA: TGCGCCAGCAGCCAGACCTTACGGGGGGTTGACAATGAGCAGTTCTTC. The rearrangement links TRBV4-1 to TRBJ2-1, with 7 nucleotides matching TRBD2. Germline lookup yields CDR1 MGHRA and CDR2 YSYEKL. The CDR3 totals 16 residues. V lost 3 bases, J lost 5 bases, and 10 bases stayed unmatched.

The table lists this clonotype with a few counts. The J gene is TRBJ1-4, the V gene TRBV29-1; D remains unclear. V was shortened by 5 bases and J by 10 bases, with 8 bases between the two germline ends. The CDR3 loop spans 10 amino acids. Germline CDR1 and CDR2: SQVTM and ANQGSEA. Written as DNA, the CDR3 is TGCAGCGTTAACGAGGGAAAACTGTTTTTT. It codes for CSVNEGKLFF.

V is TRBV4-1 and J is TRBJ2-1; 9 positions agree with TRBD1. Germline V gives CDR1 MGHRA, CDR2 YSYEKL. This CDR3 contains 14 residues. Germline trimming cut 2 bases from V and 6 bases from J; bases unmatched to any gene: 2. This CDR3 is CASSQRQGVNEQFF. In nucleotides, the CDR3 is TGCGCCAGCAGCCAAAGACAGGGGGTCAATGAGCAGTTCTTC.

The chain carries TRBV5-1 and TRBJ2-1, with 10 bases aligning to TRBD2. The V segment lost 0 bases and the J segment 4 bases; nucleotides outside the gene matches: 1. Germline V lookup: CDR1 SGHRS, CDR2 YFSETQ. CDR3 length equals 15 residues. The CDR3 here is CASSLELAGYNEQFF. The CDR3 nucleotides read TGCGCCAGCAGCTTGGAACTAGCGGGATACAATGAGCAGTTCTTC. Variable domain in full (rest from reference TRBV5-1 and TRBJ2-1): KAGVTQTPRYLIKTRGQQVTLSCSPISGHRSVSWYQQTPGQGLQFLFEYFSETQRNKGNFPGRFSGRQFSNSRSEMNVSTLELGDSALYLCASSLELAGYNEQFFGPGTRLTVL.

This clonotype appeared a few times. The chain recombines TRBV30 with TRBJ2-3; the match to TRBD2 covers 14 bases. This CDR3 has 17 residues. Germline CDR1 and CDR2: GTSNPN and SVGIG (reference sequence). J lost 1 base, V lost 5 bases, and 8 bases had no gene match. The CDR3 nucleotides read TGTGCCTGGGCCGGACTAGCGGGGGGCTTCGGCACAGATACGCAGTATTTT. Protein product: CAWAGLAGGFGTDTQYF. The full variable domain, with the rest looked up from reference TRBV30 and TRBJ2-3, is SQTIHQWPATLVQPVGSPLSLECTVEGTSNPNLYWYRQAAGRGLQLLFYSVGIGQISSEVPQNLSASRPQDRQFILSSKKLLLSDSGFYLCAWAGLAGGFGTDTQYFGPGTRLTVL.

This clonotype occurred a few times. The chain combines TRBV10-2 with TRBJ2-1; the D gene could be TRBD1 or TRBD2 (5 bases each). Deletions cut 5 bases from V and 9 bases from J, with 17 bases between. This CDR3 has 14 amino acids. CDR1 and CDR2 from the germline V gene are WSHSY and SAAADI. CDR3 in amino acids: CASSPGTTRGEQFF. The DNA for the CDR3 is TGCGCCAGCAGTCCCGGGACCACGAGGGGTGAGCAGTTCTTC.

This clonotype was seen more than once but under ten times. The V and J genes are TRBV5-1 and TRBJ2-1; either TRBD1 or TRBD2 may fit D (5 bases each). The ends were cut back, 0 bases at V and 4 bases at J, with 11 bases in the middle. CDR1 is SGHRS and CDR2 is YFSETQ in the germline V gene. The CDR3 has 15 amino acids. In nucleotides, the CDR3 is TGCGCCAGCAGCTTGGAGAGGGACGTATACAATGAGCAGTTCTTC. Translated, it gives CASSLERDVYNEQFF.

This clonotype was counted a few times. The genes are TRBV27 and TRBJ2-1, with a tentative D call TRBD2 (5 bases). The V end was cut by 3 bases, the J end by 2 bases, with 11 bases between. There are 15 residues in the CDR3. Germline values: CDR1 MNHEY, CDR2 SMNVEV (reference sequence). CDR3 protein: CASSFGEIAYNEQFF. The CDR3 DNA follows: TGTGCCAGCAGTTTCGGGGAGATTGCCTACAATGAGCAGTTCTTC.

This clonotype was observed a few times. The chain has TRBV7-3 and TRBJ2-3, with 8 nucleotides matching TRBD2. J lost 7 bases, V lost 3 bases, and 6 bases had no gene match. In germline, CDR1 is SGHTA, CDR2 FQGTGA. The CDR3 contains 14 residues. CDR3 in DNA: TGTGCCAGCAGCTTTAGCGGGGAAGCGTATACGCAGTATTTT. It translates to CASSFSGEAYTQYF.

This clonotype appeared a few times. The gene calls are TRBV7-2 and TRBJ2-2; tentatively, D is TRBD2 (6 bases). Trimming shortened V by 5 bases and J by 1 base, and 11 bases separated the two germline ends. The CDR3 extends over 15 amino acids. Germline loops: CDR1 SGHTA, CDR2 FQGNSA. As DNA, the CDR3 is TGTGCCAGCAGCCGTTGGAGGGGGAACACCGGGGAGCTGTTTTTT. Translating it yields CASSRWRGNTGELFF.

This clonotype turned up a few times. The chain employs TRBV3-1 and TRBJ1-6, with D unclear. Germline V gene data show CDR1 as LGHDT and CDR2 as YNNKEL (reference sequence). The CDR3 spans 15 residues. V dropped 4 bases and J dropped 1 base, with 8 bases sitting between them. In nucleotides, the CDR3 is TGTGCCAGCAGCCGGGATGGGTCCTATAATTCACCCCTCCACTTT. Its protein is CASSRDGSYNSPLHF.

V and J are TRBV5-6 and TRBJ2-5; TRBD1 might be the D (6 bases). Trimming removed 5 bases at V and 1 base at J, with 12 bases between. This CDR3 is built from 14 residues. Germline values: CDR1 SGHDT, CDR2 YYEEEE. CDR3 residues: CASRKRGSQETQYF. In nucleotides, the CDR3 is TGTGCCAGCAGGAAAAGGGGGTCCCAAGAGACCCAGTACTTC.

The chain employs TRBV7-3 and TRBJ1-2; no firm D call. Germline V gene data show CDR1 as SGHTA and CDR2 as FQGTGA. V dropped 5 bases and J dropped 7 bases, with 8 bases sitting between them. The CDR3 totals 11 residues. The CDR3 sequence is CASSAGGGYTF. The CDR3 region has the DNA TGTGCCAGCAGCGCGGGCGGTGGCTACACCTTC.